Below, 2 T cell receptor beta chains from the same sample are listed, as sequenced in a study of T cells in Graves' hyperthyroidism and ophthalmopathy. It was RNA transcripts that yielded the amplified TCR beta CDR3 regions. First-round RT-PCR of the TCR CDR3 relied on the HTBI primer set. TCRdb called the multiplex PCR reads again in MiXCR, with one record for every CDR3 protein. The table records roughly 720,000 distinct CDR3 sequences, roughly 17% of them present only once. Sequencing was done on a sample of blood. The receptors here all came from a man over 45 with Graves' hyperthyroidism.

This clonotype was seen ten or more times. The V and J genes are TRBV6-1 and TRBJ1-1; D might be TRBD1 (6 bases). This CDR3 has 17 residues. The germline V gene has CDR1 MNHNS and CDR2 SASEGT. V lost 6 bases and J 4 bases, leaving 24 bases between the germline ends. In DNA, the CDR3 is TGTGCCAGCAGGGATGGGGGCTACCTCCAGAGAAGCACTGAAGCTTTCTTT. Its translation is CASRDGGYLQRSTEAFF.

The CDR3 DNA follows: TGTGCCAGCTCACCACCGTCGGGGGGGGATCAGCCCCAGCATTTT. This sequence encodes CASSPPSGGDQPQHF. The gene calls are TRBV18 and TRBJ1-5; D is perhaps TRBD1 (5 bases). Trimming stripped 0 bases from V and 5 bases from J, with 11 bases between. The V gene's germline CDR1 is KGHSH and CDR2 LQKENI. The CDR3 sequence is 15 residues long. The variable domain in full, with the rest retrieved from reference TRBV18 and TRBJ1-5, is NAGVMQNPRHLVRRRGQEARLRCSPMKGHSHVYWYRQLPEEGLKFMVYLQKENIIDESGMPKERFSAEFPKEGPSILRIQQVVRGDSAAYFCASSPPSGGDQPQHFGDGTRLSIL.